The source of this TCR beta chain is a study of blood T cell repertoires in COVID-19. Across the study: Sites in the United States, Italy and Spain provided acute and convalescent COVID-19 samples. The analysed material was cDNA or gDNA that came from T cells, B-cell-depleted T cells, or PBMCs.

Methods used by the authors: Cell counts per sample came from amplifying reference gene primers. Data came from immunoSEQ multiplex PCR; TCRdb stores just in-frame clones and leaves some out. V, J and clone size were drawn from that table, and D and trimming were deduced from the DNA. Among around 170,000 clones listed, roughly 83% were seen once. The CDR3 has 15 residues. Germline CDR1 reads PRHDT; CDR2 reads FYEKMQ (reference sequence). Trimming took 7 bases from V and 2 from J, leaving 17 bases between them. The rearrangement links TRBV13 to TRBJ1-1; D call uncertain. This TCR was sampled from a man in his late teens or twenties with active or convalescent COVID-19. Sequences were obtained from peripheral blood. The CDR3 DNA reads TGTGCCAGCACCTCGGGAGGCGGACCAAACACTGAAGCTTTCTTT. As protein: CASTSGGGPNTEAFF.